This TCR beta chain was obtained from a study of T cells in Graves' hyperthyroidism and ophthalmopathy (dated by TCRdb to 2018 to 2020). Context from the whole study: Peripheral blood samples were taken at initial diagnosis, before any treatment was given. An independent validation cohort of about 19 hyperthyroidism patients and 17 patients who later progressed to ophthalmopathy tested prospective prediction of ophthalmopathy. TCR V-J signatures able to tell the groups apart were searched for in a discovery cohort of 90 to 100 patients, of whom over 40 had Graves' ophthalmopathy and around 58 had stable Graves' hyperthyroidism. After sampling, hyperthyroidism patients received methimazole starting at 30 mg daily, and ophthalmopathy patients received high-dose intravenous methylprednisolone. In addition, the study compared T-cell repertoires in thyroid tissue and in blood from roughly six Graves' hyperthyroidism patients. According to the paper, TCR Vbeta CDR3 sequencing was carried out on approximately 140 peripheral blood samples, which came from about 45 ophthalmopathy, about 75 hyperthyroidism and about 17 progressor patients. The 90 to 100 discovery patients were randomly divided into training and test sets at a 7:3 ratio. Study-wide conclusions, independent of this receptor: Most expanded thyroid clonotypes (frequency above 0.001) were also detected in blood, suggesting blood repertoires may reflect thyroid immune responses. Sample size was not statistically predetermined, and blinding of investigators to group allocation was not performed. A model built on a 13 V-J signature distinguished ophthalmopathy from stable hyperthyroidism, reaching about 89% sensitivity and 81% to 83% specificity in cross-validation and 80%/75% in testing. In validation, progression to ophthalmopathy was predicted by the model with 55% to 71% sensitivity and roughly 72% specificity, a median of 6.5 months before onset.

Amplification of TCR beta CDR3 regions was carried out from RNA transcripts. A first-round RT-PCR of the TCR CDR3 used the HTBI primer set with the Qiagen OneStep RT-PCR kit. Libraries were constructed in a second round of multiplex PCR, after which size selection and purification were performed. Sequencing of the libraries was done on an Illumina HiSeq2000 using paired-end 100 bp reads. In the original analysis: Raw data were processed with SOAPnuke, discarding reads with adapters, uncalled bases, mean Phred below 15, or no exact constant-primer or identifier match. COPE v1.2.5 was used to merge high-quality paired reads, and clonotypes were defined as unique nucleotide sequences. MiTCR v1.1 was used to align the clonotypes against IMGT TRBV, TRBD and TRBJ reference segments. Analysis was restricted to V-J combinations with a frequency above 0.0001, which covered roughly 99% of repertoires. The TCS score was defined as F50 (clonal expansion) divided by E x V (chaos), with BLOSUM62-based TCRdist calculated between CDR3 peptides within each V-J. Welch's t-statistics and random forest reduced 500 to 550 V-J features to roughly 13, which were used in a naive Bayes classifier (R e1071). TCRdb ran its own pipeline on the public reads, namely fastp trimming at Q25 and MiXCR clone calling, and kept in-frame beta chains. Rows matching on CDR3 protein sequence are summarized as one entry with the most common DNA and genes. These V and J calls originate from TCRdb's pipeline instead of the authors' own analysis. This sample holds more than 600,000 distinct CDR3 sequences; 16% were observed only once. The ten largest clones add up to around 8% of the sample.

About this clonotype: Its binding antigen is unknown. The input lacks base qualities; no much larger clone sits a single base away.

Trimming costs V 6 bases and J 1 base, and their ends lie 16 bases apart. The CDR3 contains 15 residues, cysteine and phenylalanine counted. The only DNA kept is the CDR3, 45 bases in frame from the first base. As encoded in the germline V gene, CDR1 is SGHRS while CDR2 is YFSETQ. Graves' hyperthyroidism was defined as stable when no progression to ophthalmopathy occurred over 18 months of follow-up. Hyperthyroidism patients were newly diagnosed, had a disease duration of under 2 months, and were aged 18 to 65 years. The study excluded patients with uncontrolled infections, other autoimmune diseases, pregnancy or lactation. Clinical symptoms, serum thyroxine and TRAb, thyroid ultrasound, and orbital computed tomography formed the basis for the diagnoses. PBMCs were isolated from about 9.1 ml of fresh peripheral blood by Ficoll-Paque density gradient centrifugation. Total RNA was extracted using Trizol reagent, and RNA quality was assessed on an Agilent 2100 Bioanalyzer.

The sequence came from a man younger than 35 with Graves' hyperthyroidism. Specimen: blood. The chain is made from TRBV5-1 and TRBJ2-5; a confident D gene designation cannot be given. The sequence in DNA is TGCGCCAGCACCGGCAGAGGCGGACCCCAAGAGACCCAGTACTTC. The translation is CASTGRGGPQETQYF.